Sequencing of this T cell receptor beta chain was carried out in a study of blood T cell repertoires in COVID-19. There are 13 residues in the CDR3. Germline V gene lookup returns CDR1 MNHEY and CDR2 SMNVEV (reference sequence). Trimming stripped 5 bases from V and 0 bases from J, with 5 bases between. Produced via immunoSEQ multiplex PCR; TCRdb's table is partial and in-frame only. The sample yields approximately 260,000 clones, approximately 90% seen once. The chain employs TRBV27 and TRBJ1-5; D not certain. This sequence was found in a woman younger than 30 who had recovered from COVID-19. Input material: PBMCs or T cells enriched from blood (not recorded which). CDR3 sequence (DNA): TGTGCCAGCAGTGAGGGTAGCAATCAGCCCCAGCATTTT. Residues: CASSEGSNQPQHF.